This T cell receptor beta chain was obtained from a study of blood T cell repertoires in COVID-19. The V gene end was trimmed by 3 bases and the J gene end by 1 base; junction bases not matched to a gene: 3. CDR1 is SGHTA, CDR2 FQGTGA, per germline. This CDR3 has 15 amino acids. Original data processing: Researchers report that nucleated cell counts were estimated from reference gene primer amplification. The method was immunoSEQ multiplex PCR; TCRdb's version includes in-frame clones alone and lacks a portion of them. The V and J calls and clone size come from that table; D and trimming were worked out from the DNA. The data show about 240,000 clones, 70% to 90% seen once.

The TCR comes from a woman between 70 and 85 years old with active or convalescent COVID-19. The specimen sequenced was peripheral blood. This chain joins TRBV7-3 and TRBJ2-1, with 7 bases fitting TRBD2. CDR3 sequence (DNA): TGTGCCAGCAGCTTGAGCGGGGAGTCCTACAATGAGCAGTTCTTC. This encodes CASSLSGESYNEQFF.